This entry describes one TCR beta chain. Its antigen is undetermined. The V and J ends lost 0 bases and 4 bases respectively, with 2 bases between them. The CDR3 length is 12 residues. Looked up from germline, CDR1 is SGHDT and CDR2 is YYEEEE. The protocol was immunoSEQ multiplex PCR, while the TCRdb copy is restricted to in-frame clones and leaves out a portion. The table shows 60,000 to 65,000 clones, with 79% occurring only once. Unstimulated subsets comprising naive, memory, effector memory and TEMRA cells were sequenced in three donor pairs. This specimen belongs to a study of siplizumab effects on memory and regulatory T cells. Study outcomes and limitations: Naive versus memory phenotype went unassigned for roughly 80-96% of proliferating CD4+ or CD8+ clones. Naive T cells looked more diverse than memory cells, and they looked like major contributors to the alloresponse.

This sequence originates from a human donor in good health. The sequenced material came from memory CD4+ T cells sorted from blood. This chain uses TRBV5-6 with TRBJ1-5, with D unclear. DNA for the CDR3: TGTGCCAGCAGCTTGGAGAATCAGCCCCAGCATTTT. Translated: CASSLENQPQHF.